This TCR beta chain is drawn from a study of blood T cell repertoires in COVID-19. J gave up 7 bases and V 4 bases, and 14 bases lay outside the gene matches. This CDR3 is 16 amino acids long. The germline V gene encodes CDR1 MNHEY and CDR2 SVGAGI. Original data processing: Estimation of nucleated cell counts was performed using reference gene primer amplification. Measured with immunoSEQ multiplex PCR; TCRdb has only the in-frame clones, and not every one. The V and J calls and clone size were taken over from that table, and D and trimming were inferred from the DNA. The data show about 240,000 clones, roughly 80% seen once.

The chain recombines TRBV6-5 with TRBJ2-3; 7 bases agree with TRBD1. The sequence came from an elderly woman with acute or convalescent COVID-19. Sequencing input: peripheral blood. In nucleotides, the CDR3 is TGTGCCAGCAGTTTTAATAGGGGGCCTCCCATGAATACGCAGTATTTT. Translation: CASSFNRGPPMNTQYF.